This is a list of T cell receptor beta chains from one sample in a study of cytomegalovirus exposure and HLA in healthy donors. Assay: immunoSEQ multiplex PCR; the TCRdb copy retains only in-frame clones and omits some. The sample has approximately 180,000 clones, approximately 80% seen once. The sample was PBMCs. Source of these receptors: a man younger than 35 in good health and CMV-seronegative. Each CDR3 is given with its conserved first and last residue.

V	CDR3
TRBV5-1	CASSETWTANNEQFF
TRBV19	CASNPSGDYGYTF
TRBV30	CAGRTGAEQYF
TRBV7-9	CATVPQGSSYEQYF
TRBV2	CASTTLAEETQYF
TRBV4-3	CASSQQLSGSYNEQFF
TRBV5-4	CASSLGDRGWLTEAFF
TRBV6-5	CASTYRGLDEKLFF
TRBV9	CASSVVDRVGSRLAFF
TRBV27	CASRLAGGNTGELFF
TRBV27	CASRRTGGSSGYTF
TRBV9	CASSVEQGLGEKLFF
TRBV9	CASDRGAGELFF
TRBV11-1	CASSSKRTPHF
TRBV9	CASSVATGISTEAFF
TRBV5-1	CASAPPRSSTDTQYF
TRBV7-7	CASGQGGNSPLHF
TRBV6-5	CASTLRRTQYF
TRBV6-5	CASSYSSSTEAFF
TRBV18	CASSPFPRDSLQGGELFF
TRBV19	CASSTSGRGISYEQYF
TRBV11-2	CASSGQRMNTEAFF
TRBV6-1	CASRRQGNSNQPQHF
TRBV9	CASSTTDFLTGELFF
TRBV2	CASSATGLWAYEQYF
TRBV27	CASSPARGSTDTQYF
TRBV5-1	CASSLEGQGKAFF